This record covers a single T cell receptor beta chain. PCR used 60 Vbeta primers and 13 Jbeta primers. Data came from immunoSEQ multiplex PCR; TCRdb stores just in-frame clones and leaves some out. The sample lists about 190,000 clones; 60% to 80% were seen once. This CDR3 is 13 amino acids long. Germline V lookup: CDR1 SGHKS, CDR2 YYEKEE (reference sequence). Trimming left V 6 bases short and J 5 bases short, with 15 bases between. This entry is derived from a study of cytomegalovirus exposure and HLA in healthy donors. This receptor was taken from a woman in her twenties or thirties in good health and CMV-seropositive. Sequencing was carried out using PBMCs. The V and J genes are TRBV5-5 and TRBJ2-7, with D perhaps TRBD1 (5 bases). CDR3 protein: CASNPGQGHEQYF. In DNA form, the CDR3 reads TGTGCCAGCAACCCAGGGCAGGGCCACGAGCAGTACTTC.